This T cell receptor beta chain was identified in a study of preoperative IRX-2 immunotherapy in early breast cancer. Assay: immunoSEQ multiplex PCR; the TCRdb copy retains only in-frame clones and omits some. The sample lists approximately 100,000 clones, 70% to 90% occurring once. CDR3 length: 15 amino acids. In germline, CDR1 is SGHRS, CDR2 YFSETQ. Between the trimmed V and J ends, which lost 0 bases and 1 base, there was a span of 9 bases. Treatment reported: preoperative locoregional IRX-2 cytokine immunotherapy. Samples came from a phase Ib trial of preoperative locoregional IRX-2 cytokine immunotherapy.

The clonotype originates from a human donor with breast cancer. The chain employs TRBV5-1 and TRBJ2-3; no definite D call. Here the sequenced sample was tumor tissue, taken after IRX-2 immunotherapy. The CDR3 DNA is TGCGCCAGCAGCTTGGAACTCGTGGGCACAGATACGCAGTATTTT. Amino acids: CASSLELVGTDTQYF.